The 20 T cell receptor beta chains presented below share a single source sample, sequenced in a study of shared clonotypes between healthy human individuals. Terminally differentiated effector memory CD45RA+ cells were excluded from the naive CD8 cells, which were CD45RO-negative and positively selected for CCR7. The protocol was immunoSEQ multiplex PCR, while the TCRdb copy is restricted to in-frame clones and leaves out a portion. The sample carries millions of clones, approximately 94% recorded once. Sequenced input: naive CD8+ T cells sorted from blood. The receptors were gathered from a man aged 18 to 35 in good health.

The chain couples TRBV11-2 to TRBJ2-2; 10 positions agree with TRBD1. Germline trimming cut 3 bases from V and 2 bases from J; bases unmatched to any gene: 6. CDR3 length: 17 residues. Germline V gene data show CDR1 as SGHAT and CDR2 as FQNNGV. The CDR3 reads CASSLFRDRGNTGELFF. Written as DNA, the CDR3 is TGTGCCAGCAGCTTGTTCCGGGACAGGGGAAACACCGGGGAGCTGTTTTTT.

This chain links TRBV7-6 with TRBJ2-1; possibly TRBD2 for D (6 bases). The CDR3 totals 13 residues. V shed 2 bases and J shed 6 bases, with 8 bases lying between them. Germline V gene sequence: CDR1 SGHVS, CDR2 FNYEAQ. The CDR3 spells CASSLPEGNEQFF. DNA of the CDR3: TGTGCCAGCAGCTTACCGGAGGGCAATGAGCAGTTCTTC.

This sequence joins TRBV13 and TRBJ2-1, with 7 nucleotides matching TRBD1. Per germline, CDR1 PRHDT and CDR2 FYEKMQ (reference sequence). With 3 bases clipped from V and 2 bases from J, the junction kept 10 bases outside the gene matches. The CDR3 length is 17 residues. CDR3 sequence (DNA): TGTGCCAGCAGCTTCCTGATGACAGGGCGTACCTACAATGAGCAGTTCTTC. The encoded protein is CASSFLMTGRTYNEQFF.

V gene TRBV7-9 combines with J gene TRBJ2-5, with 7 bases matching TRBD1. CDR1 is SEHNR, CDR2 FQNEAQ, per germline (reference sequence). The ends lost 3 bases at V and 4 bases at J; junction bases unmatched: 8. This CDR3 comprises 15 residues. The CDR3 sequence is CASSFGLTGTETQYF. The CDR3 nucleotides read TGTGCCAGCAGCTTCGGCCTGACAGGGACAGAGACCCAGTACTTC. The whole variable domain, remainder taken from reference TRBV7-9 and TRBJ2-5, is DTGVSQNPRHKITKRGQNVTFRCDPISEHNRLYWYRQTLGQGPEFLTYFQNEAQLEKSRLLSDRFSAERPKGSFSTLEIQRTEQGDSAMYLCASSFGLTGTETQYFGPGTRLLVL.

The chain has TRBV7-2 and TRBJ2-2; D is uncertain. Germline-derived CDR1 and CDR2 are SGHTA and FQGNSA. Trimming shortened V by 5 bases and J by 8 bases, and 12 bases separated the two germline ends. This CDR3 is built from 13 residues. CDR3 protein: CASSLIGPGELFF. For the CDR3, the DNA is TGTGCCAGCAGCCTCATTGGTCCAGGGGAGCTGTTTTTT.

V gene TRBV13 combines with J gene TRBJ2-7, with D unclear. CDR3 length equals 15 residues. Deletions cut 4 bases from V and 2 bases from J, with 15 bases between. Germline-derived CDR1 and CDR2 are PRHDT and FYEKMQ (reference sequence). The CDR3 sequence is CASSSRRLPTYEQYF. The CDR3 DNA sequence: TGTGCCAGCAGCTCCCGCAGGTTACCAACCTACGAGCAGTACTTC.

The chain recombines TRBV2 with TRBJ1-2; D gene unclear. Germline V lookup: CDR1 SNHLY, CDR2 FYNNEI. The CDR3 runs to 14 residues. V was pared by 6 bases and J by 5 bases, with 16 bases between. The CDR3 nucleotides are TGTGCCAGCAGGTTGCCGGAAGGTTTTTATGGCTACACCTTC. Translated: CASRLPEGFYGYTF.

The genes are TRBV10-3 and TRBJ2-7; D is uncertain. The germline V gene encodes CDR1 ENHRY and CDR2 SYGVKD. This CDR3 region has 15 residues. Trimming removed 3 bases from V and 3 bases from J, with 15 bases in between. The CDR3 region has the DNA TGTGCCATCAGTGATGGTGGGATAGGTGTCTACGAGCAGTACTTC. Translation: CAISDGGIGVYEQYF.

CDR3 loop: CARRVGYNEKLFF. As DNA, the CDR3 is TGTGCTCGGAGAGTGGGATATAATGAAAAACTGTTTTTT. The chain carries TRBV7-5 and TRBJ1-4. TRBV7-5 is a recognized pseudogene. The CDR3 extends over 13 amino acids.

This sequence joins TRBV4-3 and TRBJ1-3; D is uncertain. This CDR3 contains 16 residues. V was cut by 0 bases and J by 4 bases, with 13 bases left in between. Germline V CDR1 and CDR2: LGHNA, YSLEER. The chain's CDR3 is CASSQDLGGWGNTIYF. The CDR3 bases are TGCGCCAGCAGCCAAGATCTTGGCGGCTGGGGAAACACCATATATTTT.

This chain links TRBV10-2 with TRBJ1-3; D ambiguous. V was pared by 6 bases and J by 5 bases, with 8 bases between. This CDR3 contains 12 residues. Germline V gene data show CDR1 as WSHSY and CDR2 as SAAADI. The CDR3 sequence: CASRGDRNTIYF. DNA for the CDR3: TGCGCCAGCAGGGGCGACAGAAACACCATATATTTT.

The V and J genes are TRBV7-9 and TRBJ1-1; 7 bases are shared with TRBD1. The CDR3 is 17 amino acids. Germline trimming cut 8 bases from V and 3 bases from J; bases unmatched to any gene: 18. Per the germline V gene, CDR1 is SEHNR and CDR2 is FQNEAQ (reference sequence). The CDR3 region has the DNA TGTGCCAGCTCCCCCGACAGGGTGTTGGGTTGGGACACTGAAGCTTTCTTT. Translated, it gives CASSPDRVLGWDTEAFF.

The chain links TRBV6-5 to TRBJ2-2; D ambiguous. CDR3 length equals 13 residues. V was shortened by 6 bases and J by 7 bases, with 12 bases between the two germline ends. Germline assignment: CDR1 MNHEY and CDR2 SVGAGI. CDR3 bases: TGTGCCAGCAGCACCCTCGGTGTCGGGGAGCTGTTTTTT. Protein: CASSTLGVGELFF.

The V call is TRBV14, the J call TRBJ2-5, with 9 bases matching TRBD2. The CDR3 has 18 residues. The V gene end was trimmed by 0 bases and the J gene end by 7 bases; junction bases not matched to a gene: 15. CDR1 and CDR2 from the germline V gene are SGHDN and FVKESK. CDR3 loop: CASSQDQTGLAPVMTQYF. In DNA, the CDR3 is TGTGCCAGCAGCCAAGATCAGACAGGACTAGCGCCAGTAATGACCCAGTACTTC.

The chain has TRBV28 and TRBJ1-1; possible D gene TRBD1, 6 bases. Per the germline V gene, CDR1 is MDHEN and CDR2 is SYDVKM. The CDR3 is 15 residues long. Trimming left V 2 bases short and J 1 base short, with 11 bases between. The CDR3 region is CASSLLQGPNTEAFF. In nucleotides, the CDR3 is TGTGCCAGCAGTTTACTACAGGGACCGAACACTGAAGCTTTCTTT.

This chain uses TRBV7-6 with TRBJ2-3, with 7 bases fitting TRBD2. Germline trimming cut 2 bases from V and 3 bases from J; bases unmatched to any gene: 8. This CDR3 has 16 residues. From germline, CDR1 is SGHVS and CDR2 FNYEAQ. The CDR3 DNA follows: TGTGCCAGCAGCTTAACTTCTCGGGGGGAAACAGATACGCAGTATTTT. Protein: CASSLTSRGETDTQYF.

V is TRBV2 and J is TRBJ2-1, with 8 bases matching TRBD1. The V gene's germline CDR1 is SNHLY and CDR2 FYNNEI. The CDR3 is made up of 15 amino acids. With 7 bases clipped from V and 5 bases from J, the junction kept 10 bases outside the gene matches. CDR3 amino acids: CASMDPPGGNNEQFF. The CDR3 DNA follows: TGTGCCAGCATGGACCCCCCAGGGGGCAACAATGAGCAGTTCTTC.

The chain links TRBV11-2 to TRBJ2-1; TRBD1 agrees at 9 bases. This CDR3 is 14 amino acids long. After removal of 3 bases from V and 9 bases from J, the junction contained 6 bases not matched to a gene. CDR1 is SGHAT and CDR2 is FQNNGV in the germline V gene. CDR3 loop: CASSFGTGTFEQFF. The DNA of the CDR3 is TGTGCCAGCAGCTTCGGGACAGGGACGTTTGAGCAGTTCTTC. The full variable domain, with the rest looked up from reference TRBV11-2 and TRBJ2-1, is EAGVAQSPRYKIIEKRQSVAFWCNPISGHATLYWYQQILGQGPKLLIQFQNNGVVDDSQLPKDRFSAERLKGVDSTLKIQPAKLEDSAVYLCASSFGTGTFEQFFGPGTRLTVL.

The gene calls are TRBV2 and TRBJ1-1; unclear D gene. V lost 8 bases to trimming and J lost 1 base, with 11 bases between them. The CDR3 totals 13 residues. Germline values: CDR1 SNHLY, CDR2 FYNNEI. CDR3 in DNA: TGTGCCAGCGGGGAGGGATGGAACACTGAAGCTTTCTTT. Its protein product is CASGEGWNTEAFF. Drawing the rest from reference TRBV2 and TRBJ1-1, the complete variable domain is EPEVTQTPSHQVTQMGQEVILRCVPISNHLYFYWYRQILGQKVEFLVSFYNNEISEKSEIFDDQFSVERPDGSNFTLKIRSTKLEDSAMYFCASGEGWNTEAFFGQGTRLTVV.

CDR3 in DNA: TGTGCCAGCACCGGGAGGGCCTACGAGCAGTACTTC. It encodes CASTGRAYEQYF. The V call is TRBV2, the J call TRBJ2-7; the match to TRBD2 covers 8 bases. Trimming removed 7 bases from V and 2 bases from J; junction bases left unmatched: 1. Looked up from germline, CDR1 is SNHLY and CDR2 is FYNNEI. The CDR3 contains 12 residues.